This record covers a single T cell receptor beta chain. The RNA, 0.5 to 1 ug, was put through reverse transcription using random hexamers. TCR beta CDR3 was amplified by immunoSEQ multiplex PCR. This amplification extended across 54 Vbeta and 13 Jbeta segments. One entry per CDR3 protein results from TCRdb running MiXCR on the immunoSEQ multiplex PCR reads. In the table there are around 140,000 distinct CDR3 sequences, roughly 95% of which are singletons. The CDR3 runs to 13 residues. V shed 6 bases and J 4 bases; nucleotides not matched to a gene: 5. This specimen belongs to a study of CD8 T cells in Susac syndrome. FACS was used to enrich TEMRA cells, whereas the CD8+ and CD4+ T cells were obtained by negative isolation.

The source of this sequence is a human donor with multiple sclerosis. Sequencing was performed on CD4+ T cells from PBMCs. The chain uses TRBV12-3 or TRBV12-4 and TRBJ1-1; TRBD1 aligns across 7 bases. The CDR3 DNA is TGTGCCAGCAGGATCCGACAGGGCACTGAAGCTTTCTTT. Translation gives CASRIRQGTEAFF.